This TCR beta chain was sequenced during a study of cytomegalovirus exposure and HLA in healthy donors. Study-level results: In vitro experiments confirmed that three CMV-associated chains were specific for CMV antigens.

Generated by immunoSEQ multiplex PCR, the TCRdb table keeps only in-frame clones and is missing some. Of about 71,000 clones listed, about 95% are singletons. CDR1 is SNHLY, CDR2 FYNNEI, per germline. Trimming left V 8 bases short and J 5 bases short, with 18 bases between. The CDR3 has 14 residues. A remark on this clone: Antigen: not known.

The V gene is TRBV2, the J gene TRBJ2-5; possible D gene TRBD1, 6 bases. Sequences were obtained from PBMCs. The sequence was obtained from a woman aged 18-29 years in good health and CMV-seronegative. Here the CDR3 reads CASRPGGGRETQYF. DNA for the CDR3: TGTGCCAGCCGGCCGGGTGGGGGCCGGGAGACCCAGTACTTC.